Listed here are 27 T cell receptor beta chains from one sample, sequenced in a study of human T cells and chemical hapten exposure. TCRdb itself ran the 5' RACE reads through MiXCR, one entry per CDR3 protein. The sample records about 120,000 distinct CDR3 sequences, around 20% being singletons. Researchers extracted total RNA from unfractionated whole blood. The receptors shown here come from a human donor in good health.

In this sample, this clonotype turned up a few times. The chain employs TRBV7-9 and TRBJ2-3; 10 bases are a match to TRBD2. CDR3 size: 19 residues. Germline CDR1 SEHNR, CDR2 FQNEAQ (reference sequence). J lost 3 bases, V lost 4 bases, and 16 bases had no gene match. CDR3 protein: CASSSTKLAGAGATDTQYF. In DNA form, the CDR3 reads TGTGCCAGCAGCTCGACAAAGCTAGCGGGAGCAGGGGCAACAGATACGCAGTATTTT.

This clonotype was seen only a few times. The chain employs TRBV7-6 and TRBJ1-1; unclear D gene. Germline V gives CDR1 SGHVS, CDR2 FNYEAQ. This CDR3 region has 15 residues. Deletions cut 1 base from V and 3 bases from J, with 12 bases between. CDR3 in DNA: TGTGCCAGCAGCTTAGGAACCACCTGGGACACTGAAGCTTTCTTT. Residues: CASSLGTTWDTEAFF.

This clonotype showed up just a few times. The chain employs TRBV12-3 or TRBV12-4 and TRBJ1-4, with unresolved D. Trimming cost V 3 bases and J 3 bases, with 8 bases left between them. CDR3 size: 14 residues. The CDR3 sequence: CASSFELSNEKLFF. The CDR3 DNA follows: TGTGCCAGCAGTTTCGAGCTTTCTAATGAAAAACTGTTTTTT.

The chain uses TRBV6-5 and TRBJ2-7; possible D gene TRBD2, 6 bases. Trimming pared 5 bases from V and 6 bases from J, leaving 14 bases between. The germline V gene has CDR1 MNHEY and CDR2 SVGAGI. The CDR3 totals 13 residues. CDR3 in amino acids: CASSPPGLPEQYF. The CDR3 DNA follows: TGTGCCAGCAGTCCCCCGGGACTTCCCGAGCAGTACTTC.

The J gene is TRBJ1-1, the V gene TRBV4-1; D is unclear. The CDR3 runs to 13 residues. Trimming cost V 1 base and J 5 bases, with 8 bases left between them. Germline CDR1 and CDR2: MGHRA and YSYEKL. Here the CDR3 DNA reads TGCGCCAGCAGCCAAGGTGGTAGTACTGAAGCTTTCTTT. This encodes CASSQGGSTEAFF.

V gene TRBV12-3 or TRBV12-4 combines with J gene TRBJ2-1, with 11 bases identical to TRBD2. The CDR3 is made up of 16 amino acids. J was trimmed by 4 bases and V by 6 bases; bases with no gene match: 8. The CDR3 bases are TGTGCCAGCAGCCCAACCAGGACTAGCGGGTACAATGAGCAGTTCTTC. This sequence encodes CASSPTRTSGYNEQFF.

This clonotype was counted between two and nine times. The chain is built from TRBV6-6 and TRBJ2-3; D is unclear. The CDR3 length is 17 residues. CDR1 MNHNY and CDR2 SVGAGI come from the germline V gene (reference sequence). Trimming shortened V by 0 bases and J by 3 bases, and 16 bases separated the two germline ends. For the CDR3, the DNA is TGTGCCAGCAGTTACTCGCTTAGTGGTTGGCCGACAGATACGCAGTATTTT. Translation: CASSYSLSGWPTDTQYF.

In its sample, this clonotype was seen many times. The chain is built from TRBV6-6 and TRBJ2-7, with 7 bases fitting TRBD2. Trimming at V came to 0 bases and at J to 3 bases, leaving 5 bases not matched to a gene. This CDR3 has 15 residues. Germline CDR1 MNHNY, CDR2 SVGAGI (reference sequence). The CDR3 DNA reads as TGTGCCAGCAGTTACTCGTTGGGGGGGGTCTACGAGCAGTACTTC. Translation gives CASSYSLGGVYEQYF.

The chain is built from TRBV12-3 or TRBV12-4 and TRBJ2-3, with D perhaps TRBD1 (6 bases). The CDR3 is 14 residues long. The V gene lost 6 bases and the J gene lost 2 bases, with 12 bases spanning the gap. CDR3: CASSRTAVTDTQYF. The CDR3 DNA reads as TGTGCCAGCAGCAGGACAGCCGTCACAGATACGCAGTATTTT.

This clonotype was counted only a few times. This CDR3 reads CASSADDRDSMYDEQFF. The CDR3 coding sequence is TGTGCCAGCAGCGCAGATGACCGGGACAGTATGTACGATGAGCAGTTCTTC. The chain uses TRBV21-1 and TRBJ2-1; the D segment call TRBD1 is taken from the table without a DNA check. TRBV21-1 is marked as a pseudogene. The CDR3 totals 17 residues.

The CDR3 nucleotides read TGTGCCACCTCAGCGGAAGGGCGACGGAGCACAGATACGCAGTATTTT. Protein: CATSAEGRRSTDTQYF. The rearrangement uses TRBV2 and TRBJ2-3, with D maybe TRBD2 (5 bases). V lost 10 bases and J 0 bases, leaving 20 bases between the germline ends. CDR3 size: 16 residues. Germline CDR1 is SNHLY and CDR2 is FYNNEI.

A few counts support this clonotype. The chain couples TRBV19 to TRBJ2-6; 7 bases map to TRBD1. The trim removed 7 bases at V and 0 bases at J, leaving 6 bases unmatched. The CDR3 is made up of 16 amino acids. The germline V gene encodes CDR1 LNHDA and CDR2 SQIVND (reference sequence). The DNA for the CDR3 is TGTGCCAGTATACGGGACAGCAGCTCTGGGGCCAACGTCCTGACTTTC. This codes for CASIRDSSSGANVLTF.

This clonotype showed up just a few times. The gene calls are TRBV7-2 and TRBJ2-1, with 7 bases aligning to TRBD1. Germline CDR1 and CDR2: SGHTA and FQGNSA. This CDR3 is built from 17 residues. Trimming took 5 bases from V and 0 from J; bases not matched to a gene: 10. The CDR3 loop reads CASSPGGGVSSYNEQFF. The CDR3 region has the DNA TGTGCCAGCAGCCCAGGGGGTGGGGTGAGCTCCTACAATGAGCAGTTCTTC.

This chain links TRBV28 with TRBJ2-7; maybe TRBD1 (5 bases). Germline V gene sequence: CDR1 MDHEN, CDR2 SYDVKM. The CDR3 spans 14 residues. Trimming took off 6 bases at V and 4 bases at J, with 16 bases between the two ends. CDR3 residues: CASRLTENAYEQYF. The CDR3 DNA reads as TGTGCCAGCAGACTGACAGAAAATGCTTACGAGCAGTACTTC.

Regarding this clonotype: One junction end disagrees with the germline gene, perhaps due to a read error. The genes are TRBV20-1 and TRBJ2-7; 14 nucleotides line up with TRBD2. Germline V lookup: CDR1 DFQATT, CDR2 SNEGSKA (reference sequence). CDR3 length: 18 amino acids. CDR3 sequence reads: CSAQAPGLAGVISSEQYF. CDR3 DNA sequence: TGCAGTGCCCAAGCCCCGGGACTAGCGGGAGTTATCTCCTCCGAGCAGTACTTC.

The chain links TRBV25-1 to TRBJ2-1, with D unresolved. This CDR3 spans 14 amino acids. Germline V gives CDR1 MGHDK, CDR2 SYGVNS. The germline V and J ends were trimmed by 2 bases and 4 bases, with 9 bases remaining between them. CDR3 amino acids: CASSEVELYNEQFF. The CDR3 DNA is TGTGCCAGCAGTGAAGTGGAACTATACAATGAGCAGTTCTTC.

CDR3: CASTYRGRGSYEQYF. CDR3 bases: TGTGCCAGCACATACCGGGGACGGGGGTCCTACGAGCAGTACTTC. The V gene is TRBV6-5, the J gene TRBJ2-7; the D gene is possibly TRBD2 (6 bases). The V and J ends lost 7 bases and 1 base respectively, with 17 bases between them. The CDR3 is made up of 15 amino acids. Germline CDR1 is MNHEY and CDR2 is SVGAGI.

The V gene is TRBV15, the J gene TRBJ2-7, with 7 bases lining up with TRBD1. Germline assignment: CDR1 LNHNV and CDR2 YYDKDF (reference sequence). This CDR3 comprises 14 residues. After removal of 1 base from V and 4 bases from J, the junction contained 4 bases not matched to a gene. CDR3 sequence reads: CATSRGQGRYEQYF. The CDR3 DNA sequence: TGTGCCACCAGCAGAGGACAGGGAAGGTACGAGCAGTACTTC.

The chain has TRBV4-2 and TRBJ1-2; D is ambiguous. Germline lookup yields CDR1 LGHNA and CDR2 YNFKEQ. The CDR3 runs to 14 residues. V was pared by 1 base and J by 2 bases, with 8 bases between. CDR3 sequence: CASSQGNLNYGYTF. The CDR3, as DNA: TGTGCCAGCAGCCAAGGAAATCTGAACTATGGCTACACCTTC.

The DNA of the CDR3 is TGTGCCAGCAACACCCGGGACAGAGGCTACGAGCAGTACTTC. It translates to CASNTRDRGYEQYF. V is TRBV12-3 or TRBV12-4 and J is TRBJ2-7; TRBD1 matches 7 bases. V gave up 7 bases and J gave up 3 bases; unmatched junction bases: 9. This CDR3 is built from 14 residues.

The V gene is TRBV28, the J gene TRBJ2-7, with 7 positions matching TRBD1. Germline V gives CDR1 MDHEN, CDR2 SYDVKM. CDR3 size: 15 residues. V lost 6 bases to trimming and J lost 2 bases; unmatched junction nucleotides: 10. The CDR3 sequence is CASSPFGQAAYEQYF. CDR3 nucleotide sequence: TGTGCCAGCAGCCCCTTTGGACAGGCTGCCTACGAGCAGTACTTC.

This clonotype showed up just a few times. The V gene is TRBV5-1, the J gene TRBJ2-1; 7 bases align to TRBD2. The CDR3 contains 17 residues. Germline loops: CDR1 SGHRS, CDR2 YFSETQ. The V segment lost 0 bases and the J segment 2 bases; nucleotides outside the gene matches: 8. The CDR3 DNA follows: TGCGCCAGCAGCTTGGCCGTGCGGGAGCTCACCTACAATGAGCAGTTCTTC. It encodes CASSLAVRELTYNEQFF. Full variable domain (missing parts from reference TRBV5-1 and TRBJ2-1): KAGVTQTPRYLIKTRGQQVTLSCSPISGHRSVSWYQQTPGQGLQFLFEYFSETQRNKGNFPGRFSGRQFSNSRSEMNVSTLELGDSALYLCASSLAVRELTYNEQFFGPGTRLTVL.

This sequence joins TRBV19 and TRBJ1-5; D may be TRBD1 (5 bases). Trimming removed 0 bases at V and 0 bases at J, with 9 bases between. CDR1 LNHDA and CDR2 SQIVND come from the germline V gene (reference sequence). The CDR3 loop spans 16 amino acids. The CDR3, as DNA: TGTGCCAGTAGTATAGAAGCAGGGAATAGCAATCAGCCCCAGCATTTT. Its protein is CASSIEAGNSNQPQHF.

This clonotype was seen only a few times. This chain links TRBV9 with TRBJ1-6; D remains ambiguous. The CDR3 runs to 15 residues. V lost 3 bases and J lost 7, with 14 bases in between. Germline lookup yields CDR1 SGDLS and CDR2 YYNGEE. CDR3 sequence: CASSDSESWNSPLHF. The DNA for the CDR3 is TGTGCCAGCAGCGATAGCGAAAGTTGGAATTCACCCCTCCACTTT.

A few counts support this clonotype. The chain has TRBV6-5 and TRBJ2-7; D perhaps matches TRBD2 (5 bases). The CDR3 consists of 14 residues. CDR1 and CDR2 (germline): MNHEY, SVGAGI. V was cut by 10 bases and J by 2 bases, with 18 bases left in between. The CDR3 protein is CATFPYDGAYEQYF. In nucleotides, the CDR3 is TGTGCCACCTTCCCCTACGACGGGGCCTACGAGCAGTACTTC.

This chain joins TRBV29-1 and TRBJ1-1, with a weak D call TRBD1 (5 bases). Germline V gene lookup returns CDR1 SQVTM and CDR2 ANQGSEA. Trimming stripped 3 bases from V and 0 bases from J, with 14 bases between. The CDR3 is 15 residues long. As DNA, the CDR3 is TGCAGCGTTGAGAGGAGGGGTGGCCTGAACACTGAAGCTTTCTTT. This codes for CSVERRGGLNTEAFF.

This chain links TRBV5-1 with TRBJ2-7; D perhaps matches TRBD1 (5 bases). Germline loops: CDR1 SGHRS, CDR2 YFSETQ. V dropped 0 bases and J dropped 11 bases, with 15 bases sitting between them. The CDR3 runs 13 residues. CDR3 region: CASSLDPARAKYF. DNA of the CDR3: TGCGCCAGCAGCTTGGATCCGGCCAGGGCGAAGTACTTC. Full variable domain (missing parts from reference TRBV5-1 and TRBJ2-7): KAGVTQTPRYLIKTRGQQVTLSCSPISGHRSVSWYQQTPGQGLQFLFEYFSETQRNKGNFPGRFSGRQFSNSRSEMNVSTLELGDSALYLCASSLDPARAKYFGPGTRLTVT.